This TCR beta chain was retrieved from a study of shared clonotypes between healthy human individuals. Clones were read by immunoSEQ multiplex PCR, and TCRdb kept only the in-frame ones, dropping some. The table records 600,000 to 800,000 clones, roughly 72% of them present only once. Losses at the gene ends were 4 bases for V and 5 bases for J; bases not matched to a gene: 7. CDR1 and CDR2 from the germline V gene are MDHEN and SYDVKM. The CDR3 loop spans 14 amino acids. A few counts support this clone. The source material was memory CD4+ T cells sorted from blood. The subset here: CD45RA-negative fraction. The TCR originated in a woman in her 30s in good health. The rearrangement links TRBV28 to TRBJ2-5; TRBD1 matches 7 bases. In nucleotides, the CDR3 is TGTGCCAGCAGTTCCATAACAGGGGTGGAGACCCAGTACTTC. This gives the protein CASSSITGVETQYF.